This is a list of T cell receptor beta chains from one sample in a study of monozygotic twins with inflammatory bowel disease. TCRdb reprocessed the 5' RACE reads and reports one entry per CDR3 protein, with no DNA. This sample's table has some 190,000 distinct CDR3 sequences. Sequencing was performed on blood. These receptors were taken from a human donor with ulcerative colitis or Crohn's disease, or a healthy co-twin of an affected twin (not recorded which). CDR3s include the opening cysteine and the closing phenylalanine or tryptophan.

TRBV12-3/TRBV12-4	TRBJ1-1	CASSLRGIPNTEAFF
TRBV19	TRBJ2-7	CASSIAAGGVYEQYF
TRBV7-2	TRBJ1-3	CASSRGSSGNTIYF
TRBV27	TRBJ1-2	CASSLSYRGSYGYTF
TRBV5-4	TRBJ2-6	CASSFGTGASGANVLTF
TRBV11-2	TRBJ2-7	CASSNGPSATRNEQYF
TRBV4-3	TRBJ2-1	CASSPAFPSSYNEQFF
TRBV6-1	TRBJ1-6	CASRSRPLDNSPLHF
TRBV19	TRBJ1-5	CASSITDSNQPQHF
TRBV29-1	TRBJ2-2	CSVESTNTGELFF
TRBV7-3	TRBJ2-6	CASSFWEGAGWGANVLTF
TRBV19	TRBJ1-1	CASSRTGLAFF
TRBV6-1	TRBJ1-1	CASRTLEQYNTEAFF
TRBV20-1	TRBJ2-1	CSARNAEDKIDEQFF
TRBV5-1	TRBJ1-2	CASSPGHGGPYGYTF
TRBV5-6	TRBJ1-6	CASSFRGEDYNSPLHF
TRBV5-1	TRBJ2-6	CASSFGDSGANVLTF
TRBV27	TRBJ2-7	CASSRFGTTYEQYF
TRBV5-1	TRBJ2-5	CASSLSGLAETQYF
TRBV10-3	TRBJ2-1	CAISGGDYRNEQFF
TRBV5-1	TRBJ2-3	CASSRTLAGPTDTQYF
TRBV15	TRBJ2-7	CATSRDASYEQYF
TRBV28	TRBJ2-7	CASSFRVGSSYEQYF
TRBV6-5	TRBJ2-7	CASSYSSWAYEQYF
TRBV18	TRBJ2-7	CASSPRELTPEQYF
TRBV27	TRBJ1-5	CASSPGGALHQPQHF
TRBV6-1	TRBJ2-7	CASTGDNKYEQYF
TRBV4-3	TRBJ1-5	CASSQDGTSQPQHF